The present T cell receptor (beta chain) was sequenced within a study of PD-L1 blockade in urothelial cancer. Across the whole study: Male sex and bladder-origin urothelial cancer were recorded for about 85% of the roughly 29 patients. Median T cell yield from blood was around 140,000.

Time point: pretreatment peripheral blood. V shed 3 bases and J shed 3 bases, with 8 bases lying between them. The CDR3 extends over 13 amino acids. CDR1 is SGHDN, CDR2 FVKESK, per germline. This clone was recorded once. Libraries were prepared by immunoSEQ multiplex PCR; TCRdb keeps only in-frame clonotypes and omits some of them. The table has under 70,000 clones, 75% to 90% seen once. The TCR originated in an older man with urothelial cancer. The source was PBMCs, collected around atezolizumab (anti-PD-L1) treatment. The V call is TRBV14, the J call TRBJ2-5, with unresolved D. CDR3: CASSHVSEETQYF. Here the CDR3 DNA reads TGTGCCAGCAGCCATGTCTCCGAAGAGACCCAGTACTTC.